The rows below give T cell receptor beta chains drawn from one sample of a study of beta chain features in type 1 diabetes. Using immunoSEQ multiplex PCR, the repertoire was profiled, and TCRdb retains in-frame clones only, with some absent. The sample contains 120,000 or so clones, approximately 15% of which appear only once. Sequenced input: central memory CD4+ T cells from blood. These receptors all stem from a man between 18 and 29 years old with type 1 diabetes. Each CDR3 is given with its conserved first and last residue. D genes are given only for firm matches. Clone size is given for some rows only: seen once, a few or many times, or a class if the clone is expanded.

CDR3 protein	CDR3 DNA	D gene	clone size	V gene	J gene
CASRPGSGANVLTF	TGTGCCAGCAGGCCAGGATCCGGGGCCAACGTCCTGACTTTC	-	-	TRBV2	TRBJ2-6
CAGSVDGSYEQYF	TGCGCCGGGTCCGTGGACGGCTCCTACGAGCAGTACTTC	-	-	TRBV5-1	TRBJ2-7
CSVTWGVLSQETQYF	TGCAGCGTGACCTGGGGGGTTTTAAGCCAAGAGACCCAGTACTTC	-	few	TRBV29-1	TRBJ2-5
CSASQGSEQYF	TGCAGTGCTAGTCAGGGCAGCGAGCAGTACTTC	-	-	TRBV20-1	TRBJ2-7
CSVVGRGRDYGYTF	TGCAGCGTTGTGGGTCGGGGGCGCGACTATGGCTACACCTTC	-	few	TRBV29-1	TRBJ1-2
CASTRGYQPQHF	TGTGCCAGCACCAGGGGGTATCAGCCCCAGCATTTT	TRBD1	once	TRBV28	TRBJ1-5
CASSFSGNTGELFF	TGCGCCAGCAGCTTCTCAGGGAACACCGGGGAGCTGTTTTTT	-	-	TRBV5-1	TRBJ2-2
CASSPTDSTGGETQYF	TGTGCCAGCTCACCCACGGACTCGACGGGGGGAGAGACCCAGTACTTC	TRBD2	-	TRBV18	TRBJ2-5
CAWSKVTSGRTKDTQYF	TGTGCCTGGAGTAAGGTGACTAGCGGGAGAACTAAAGATACGCAGTATTTT	TRBD2	few	TRBV30	TRBJ2-3
CAWRAYYGYTF	TGTGCCTGGAGGGCTTACTATGGCTACACCTTC	-	-	TRBV30	TRBJ1-2
CSVEATSGQETQYF	TGCAGCGTTGAAGCAACTAGCGGGCAAGAGACCCAGTACTTC	TRBD2	-	TRBV29-1	TRBJ2-5
CASIPTPTGELFF	TGTGCCAGCATCCCCACACCCACCGGGGAGCTGTTTTTT	-	-	TRBV7-2	TRBJ2-2
CASSHVSQEETQYF	TGTGCCAGCAGCCACGTTTCGCAGGAAGAGACCCAGTACTTC	-	-	TRBV4-2	TRBJ2-5
CASSSGNNEQFF	TGTGCCAGCAGTTCGGGGAACAATGAGCAGTTCTTC	-	-	TRBV6-6	TRBJ2-1
CASSEDSANQPQHF	TGCGCCAGCAGCGAAGACAGCGCGAATCAGCCCCAGCATTTT	-	once	TRBV5-1	TRBJ1-5
CASRRGLVGTDTQYF	TGTGCCAGCAGACGGGGGCTTGTGGGCACAGATACGCAGTATTTT	-	few	TRBV2	TRBJ2-3
CASSEGRITYNEQFF	TGTGCCAGCAGCGAGGGTCGAATTACCTACAATGAGCAGTTCTTC	-	-	TRBV2	TRBJ2-1
CASSLGRTDYQETQYF	TGCGCCAGCAGCCTGGGAAGGACAGACTACCAAGAGACCCAGTACTTC	-	few	TRBV5-1	TRBJ2-5
CASSLGVFPDTQYF	TGCGCCAGCAGCTTAGGGGTTTTCCCAGATACGCAGTATTTT	-	-	TRBV5-1	TRBJ2-3
CAWSVLGNGPYNEQFF	TGTGCCTGGAGTGTACTTGGAAATGGCCCCTACAATGAGCAGTTCTTC	-	-	TRBV30	TRBJ2-1
CASSGGAIQVYEQYF	TGTGCCAGCAGTGGGGGCGCAATTCAGGTATACGAGCAGTACTTC	-	-	TRBV25-1	TRBJ2-7
CASEKAGADGELFF	TGTGCCAGCGAGAAGGCAGGGGCTGACGGGGAGCTGTTTTTT	-	-	TRBV19	TRBJ2-2
CASRWTKDTEAFF	TGTGCCAGTAGATGGACGAAAGACACTGAAGCTTTCTTT	-	few	TRBV7-3	TRBJ1-1
CASSSALEQYF	TGTGCCAGCAGCTCCGCCCTCGAGCAGTACTTC	-	-	TRBV7-2	TRBJ2-7
CASPGGGLVTDTQYF	TGTGCCAGCCCCGGAGGGGGACTAGTCACAGATACGCAGTATTTT	TRBD2	-	TRBV18	TRBJ2-3
CAWSRIGTGNYTF	TGTGCCTGGAGTCGTATCGGGACAGGCAACTACACCTTC	TRBD1	few	TRBV30	TRBJ1-2
CASSAYTSGANVLTF	TGTGCCAGCAGCGCCTACACGTCTGGGGCCAACGTCCTGACTTTC	-	-	TRBV9	TRBJ2-6
CASSARDRRYEQYF	TGTGCCAGCAGCGCCCGGGACAGGAGATACGAGCAGTACTTC	TRBD1	-	TRBV9	TRBJ2-7
CASSLVTILLAGGYEQYF	TGTGCCAGCAGCTTAGTGACCATCCTCCTAGCGGGAGGCTACGAGCAGTACTTC	TRBD2	-	TRBV7-2	TRBJ2-7
CASRQGLARSDTQYF	TGTGCCAGCAGGCAGGGTCTAGCGCGTTCAGATACGCAGTATTTT	-	many	TRBV5-4	TRBJ2-3
CASSSTNSFGNTIYF	TGTGCCAGCAGCTCCACCAACAGTTTTGGAAACACCATATATTTT	-	-	TRBV7-2	TRBJ1-3
CASSLELATYEQYF	TGCGCCAGCAGCTTGGAGCTGGCCACCTACGAGCAGTACTTC	-	-	TRBV5-1	TRBJ2-7
CATRLAGGNEQFF	TGTGCCACCCGACTAGCGGGGGGGAATGAGCAGTTCTTC	TRBD2	few	TRBV28	TRBJ2-1
CASSPGANVLTF	TGTGCCAGCAGCCCTGGGGCCAACGTCCTGACTTTC	-	few	TRBV7-2	TRBJ2-6
CASSPGEIYGYTF	TGTGCCAGCAGTCCAGGGGAGATCTATGGCTACACCTTC	-	-	TRBV6-1	TRBJ1-2
CASSLASGHPTPEQYF	TGTGCCAGCAGCTTAGCTTCCGGACACCCGACCCCCGAGCAGTACTTC	-	-	TRBV7-2	TRBJ2-7
CASSPGLAGVDEQFF	TGCGCCAGCAGCCCAGGACTAGCGGGAGTCGATGAGCAGTTCTTC	TRBD2	few	TRBV5-1	TRBJ2-1
CASSPRVNTEAFF	TGCGCCAGCAGCCCCCGGGTGAACACTGAAGCTTTCTTT	-	-	TRBV4-1	TRBJ1-1
CASSRSSAEAFF	TGTGCCAGCAGCCGATCGTCCGCTGAAGCTTTCTTT	-	-	TRBV7-6	TRBJ1-1
CAWSGVQGRVGYTF	TGTGCCTGGAGTGGAGTACAGGGTCGTGTCGGCTACACCTTC	-	few	TRBV30	TRBJ1-2
CASSLTTNTGELFF	TGTGCCAGCAGCTTAACGACGAACACCGGGGAGCTGTTTTTT	-	few	TRBV7-9	TRBJ2-2
CASSPVILDRGSNQPQHF	TGTGCCAGCAGTCCTGTAATTCTGGACAGGGGAAGCAATCAGCCCCAGCATTTT	TRBD1	-	TRBV2	TRBJ1-5
CSVAKSRGRGTEAFF	TGCAGCGTTGCCAAGAGCAGGGGGCGAGGCACTGAAGCTTTCTTT	TRBD1	-	TRBV29-1	TRBJ1-1
CASRPGLVGETQYF	TGCGCCAGCAGACCGGGACTAGTGGGCGAGACCCAGTACTTC	TRBD2	few	TRBV5-1	TRBJ2-5
CAWSVPDRDNQPQHF	TGTGCCTGGAGTGTACCGGACAGGGACAATCAGCCCCAGCATTTT	TRBD1	-	TRBV30	TRBJ1-5
CASSPSSGLAGQETQYF	TGTGCCAGCTCACCGAGCTCGGGACTAGCGGGACAAGAGACCCAGTACTTC	TRBD2	-	TRBV18	TRBJ2-5
CASTRGLDNEQFF	TGTGCCAGCACGAGGGGGCTGGACAATGAGCAGTTCTTC	TRBD1	few	TRBV6-6	TRBJ2-1
CASSYSRIRGTGELFF	TGTGCCAGCAGTTACTCGAGAATCCGGGGGACCGGGGAGCTGTTTTTT	-	once	TRBV6-5	TRBJ2-2
CATSRDQAGGHSGANVLTF	TGTGCCACCAGCAGAGATCAGGCAGGGGGGCACTCTGGGGCCAACGTCCTGACTTTC	-	few	TRBV15	TRBJ2-6
CASSLAGGHEQYF	TGTGCCAGCAGCTTAGCAGGGGGCCACGAGCAGTACTTC	TRBD1	few	TRBV7-3	TRBJ2-7
CASSLKDEQYF	TGTGCCAGCAGCTTAAAGGACGAGCAGTACTTC	-	-	TRBV7-6	TRBJ2-7
CAWSPDREEFF	TGTGCCTGGAGTCCGGACAGGGAGGAGTTCTTC	TRBD1	-	TRBV30	TRBJ2-1
CASHHGQGRNNEQFF	TGTGCCAGCCACCACGGACAGGGGCGGAACAATGAGCAGTTCTTC	TRBD1	once	TRBV11-1	TRBJ2-1
CAWSWGNEKLFF	TGTGCCTGGAGCTGGGGTAATGAAAAACTGTTTTTT	-	-	TRBV30	TRBJ1-4
CASSEGGRIYEQYF	TGTGCCAGCAGTGAGGGCGGGAGGATCTACGAGCAGTACTTC	TRBD2	-	TRBV2	TRBJ2-7
CASSQEREVDTQYF	TGCGCCAGCAGCCAAGAAAGGGAAGTGGATACGCAGTATTTT	-	few	TRBV4-3	TRBJ2-3
CASRTSAYEQYF	TGTGCCAGCAGGACGAGTGCTTACGAGCAGTACTTC	-	-	TRBV28	TRBJ2-7
CSVLPSGIGLSSYEQYF	TGCAGCGTCCTCCCTTCCGGGATTGGGTTAAGCTCCTACGAGCAGTACTTC	-	-	TRBV29-1	TRBJ2-7